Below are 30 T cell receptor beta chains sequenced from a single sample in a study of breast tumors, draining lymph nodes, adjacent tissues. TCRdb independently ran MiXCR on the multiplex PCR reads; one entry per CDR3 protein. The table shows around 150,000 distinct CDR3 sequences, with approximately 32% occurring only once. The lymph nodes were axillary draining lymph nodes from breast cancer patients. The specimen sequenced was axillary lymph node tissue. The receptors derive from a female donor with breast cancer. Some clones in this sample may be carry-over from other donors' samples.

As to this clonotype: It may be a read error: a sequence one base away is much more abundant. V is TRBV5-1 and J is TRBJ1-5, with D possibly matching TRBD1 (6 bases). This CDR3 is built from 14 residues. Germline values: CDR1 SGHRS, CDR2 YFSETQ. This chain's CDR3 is CASSLVGGGHPQHF. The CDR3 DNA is TGTGCCAGCAGCTTGGTGGGGGGCGGTCACCCCCAGCATTTT.

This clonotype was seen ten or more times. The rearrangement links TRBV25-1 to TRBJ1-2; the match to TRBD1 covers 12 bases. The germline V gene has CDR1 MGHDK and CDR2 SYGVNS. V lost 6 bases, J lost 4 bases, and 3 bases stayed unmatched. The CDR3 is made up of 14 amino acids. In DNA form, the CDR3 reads TGTGCCAGCAGGGGGACAGGGGGCCTCTATGGCTACACCTTC. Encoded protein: CASRGTGGLYGYTF.

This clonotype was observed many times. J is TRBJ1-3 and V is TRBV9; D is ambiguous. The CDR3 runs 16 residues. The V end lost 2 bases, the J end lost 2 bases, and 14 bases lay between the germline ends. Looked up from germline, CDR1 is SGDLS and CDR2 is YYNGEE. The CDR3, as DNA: TGTGCCAGCAGCGTCACTGGGTTGGATGCTGGAAACACCATATATTTT. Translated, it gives CASSVTGLDAGNTIYF.

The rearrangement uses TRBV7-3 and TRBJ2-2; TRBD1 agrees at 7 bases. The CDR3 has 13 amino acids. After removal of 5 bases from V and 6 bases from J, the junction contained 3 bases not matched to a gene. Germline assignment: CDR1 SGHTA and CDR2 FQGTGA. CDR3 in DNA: TGTGCCAGCAGCGCCACAGGGGCCGGGGAGCTGTTTTTT. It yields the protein CASSATGAGELFF.

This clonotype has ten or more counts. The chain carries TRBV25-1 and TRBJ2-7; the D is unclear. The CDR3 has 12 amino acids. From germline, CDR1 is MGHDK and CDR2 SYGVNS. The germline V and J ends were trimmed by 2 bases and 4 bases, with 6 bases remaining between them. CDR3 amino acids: CASSEGSYEQYF. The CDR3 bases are TGTGCCAGCAGTGAAGGTTCATACGAGCAGTACTTC.

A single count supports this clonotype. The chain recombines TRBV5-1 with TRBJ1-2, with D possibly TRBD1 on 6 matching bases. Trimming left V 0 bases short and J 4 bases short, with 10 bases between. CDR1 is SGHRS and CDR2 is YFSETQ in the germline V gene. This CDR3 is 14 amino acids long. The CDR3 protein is CASSLVGTPYGYTF. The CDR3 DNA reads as TGCGCCAGCAGCTTGGTTGGGACACCCTATGGCTACACCTTC.

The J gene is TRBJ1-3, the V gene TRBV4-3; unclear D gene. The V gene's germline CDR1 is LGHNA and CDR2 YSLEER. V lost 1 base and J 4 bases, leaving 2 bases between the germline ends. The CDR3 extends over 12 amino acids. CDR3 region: CASSQVGNTIYF. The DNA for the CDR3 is TGCGCCAGCAGCCAAGTCGGAAACACCATATATTTT.

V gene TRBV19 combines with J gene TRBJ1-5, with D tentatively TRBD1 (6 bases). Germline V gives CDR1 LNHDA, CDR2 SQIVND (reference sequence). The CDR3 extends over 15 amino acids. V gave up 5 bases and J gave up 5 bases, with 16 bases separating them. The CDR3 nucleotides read TGTGCCAGTAGTCCCCGGACAGTTGATTATCAGCCCCAGCATTTT. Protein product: CASSPRTVDYQPQHF.

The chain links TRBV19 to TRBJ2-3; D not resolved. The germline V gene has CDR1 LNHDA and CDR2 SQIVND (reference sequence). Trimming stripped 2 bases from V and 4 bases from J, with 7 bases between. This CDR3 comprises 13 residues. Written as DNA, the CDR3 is TGTGCCAGTAGTATATTGCTAGCAGATACGCAGTATTTT. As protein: CASSILLADTQYF.

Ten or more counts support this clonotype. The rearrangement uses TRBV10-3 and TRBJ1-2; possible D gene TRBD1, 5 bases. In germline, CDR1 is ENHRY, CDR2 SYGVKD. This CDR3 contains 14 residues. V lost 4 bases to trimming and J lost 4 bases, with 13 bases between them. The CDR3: CAISGRDGPYGYTF. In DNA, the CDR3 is TGTGCCATCAGTGGCAGGGACGGTCCCTATGGCTACACCTTC.

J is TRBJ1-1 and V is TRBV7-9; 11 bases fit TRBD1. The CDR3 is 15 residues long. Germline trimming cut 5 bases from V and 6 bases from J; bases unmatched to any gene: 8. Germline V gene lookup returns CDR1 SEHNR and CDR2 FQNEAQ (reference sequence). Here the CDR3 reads CASSGGDRGSSEAFF. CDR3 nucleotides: TGTGCCAGCAGCGGGGGGGACAGGGGGAGTTCTGAAGCTTTCTTT.

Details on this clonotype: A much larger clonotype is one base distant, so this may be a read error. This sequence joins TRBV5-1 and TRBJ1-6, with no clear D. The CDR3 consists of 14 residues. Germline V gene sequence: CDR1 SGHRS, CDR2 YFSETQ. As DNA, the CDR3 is TGCGCCTGCAGCTTGTCTGGGATTGACTCACCCCTCCACTTT. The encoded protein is CACSLSGIDSPLHF.

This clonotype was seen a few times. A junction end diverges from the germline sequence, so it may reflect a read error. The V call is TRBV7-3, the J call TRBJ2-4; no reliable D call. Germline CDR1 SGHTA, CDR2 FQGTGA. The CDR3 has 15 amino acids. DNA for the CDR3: TGTGCCAGCAGCTTAACAGGGTACACCAAAAACATTCAGCACTTC. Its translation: CASSLTGYTKNIQHF.

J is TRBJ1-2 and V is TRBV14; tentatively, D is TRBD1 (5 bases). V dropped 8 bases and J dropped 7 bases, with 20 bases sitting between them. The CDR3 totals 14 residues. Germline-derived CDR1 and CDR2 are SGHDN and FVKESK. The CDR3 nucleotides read TGTGCCAGCCCTGGACGGAGGGGCTCGGCTGGCTACACCTTC. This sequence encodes CASPGRRGSAGYTF.

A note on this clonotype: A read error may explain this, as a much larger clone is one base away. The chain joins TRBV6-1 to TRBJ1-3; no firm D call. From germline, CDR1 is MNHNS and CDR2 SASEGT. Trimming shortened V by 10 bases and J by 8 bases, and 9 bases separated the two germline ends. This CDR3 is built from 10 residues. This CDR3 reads CATGRDTIYF. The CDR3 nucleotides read TGTGCCACCGGGCGGGACACCATATATTTT.

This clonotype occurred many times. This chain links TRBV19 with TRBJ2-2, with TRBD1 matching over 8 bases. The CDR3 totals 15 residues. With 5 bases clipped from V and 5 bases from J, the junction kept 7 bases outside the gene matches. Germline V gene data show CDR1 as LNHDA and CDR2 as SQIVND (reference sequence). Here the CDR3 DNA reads TGTGCCAGTAGTTCCCAGGGGGCAGGGACCGGGGAGCTGTTTTTT. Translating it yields CASSSQGAGTGELFF. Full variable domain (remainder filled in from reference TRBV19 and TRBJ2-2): DGGITQSPKYLFRKEGQNVTLSCEQNLNHDAMYWYRQDPGQGLRLIYYSQIVNDFQKGDIAEGYSVSREKKESFPLTVTSAQKNPTAFYLCASSSQGAGTGELFFGEGSRLTVL.

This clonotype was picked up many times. This CDR3 is CASRDGRGVSYEQYF. The CDR3 DNA is TGTGCCAGCAGAGACGGACGGGGAGTCTCCTACGAGCAGTACTTC. The chain links TRBV2 to TRBJ2-7, with D maybe TRBD2 (5 bases). Trimming cost V 6 bases and J 0 bases, with 15 bases left between them. The V gene's germline CDR1 is SNHLY and CDR2 FYNNEI. CDR3 length equals 15 residues.

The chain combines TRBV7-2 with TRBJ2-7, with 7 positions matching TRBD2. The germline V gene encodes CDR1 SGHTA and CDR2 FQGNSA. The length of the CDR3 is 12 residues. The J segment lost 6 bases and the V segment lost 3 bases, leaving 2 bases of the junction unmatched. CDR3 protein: CASSFCGGEQYV. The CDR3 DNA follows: TGTGCCAGCAGCTTCTGCGGGGGCGAGCAGTACGTC.

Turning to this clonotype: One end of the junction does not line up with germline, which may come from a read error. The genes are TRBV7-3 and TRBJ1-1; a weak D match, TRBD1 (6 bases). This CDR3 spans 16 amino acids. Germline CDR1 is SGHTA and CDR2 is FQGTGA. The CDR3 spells CAGSPRGQGRGTEAFF. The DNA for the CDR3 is TGTGCCGGCAGCCCCCGGGGGCAGGGAAGGGGTACTGAAGCTTTCTTT.

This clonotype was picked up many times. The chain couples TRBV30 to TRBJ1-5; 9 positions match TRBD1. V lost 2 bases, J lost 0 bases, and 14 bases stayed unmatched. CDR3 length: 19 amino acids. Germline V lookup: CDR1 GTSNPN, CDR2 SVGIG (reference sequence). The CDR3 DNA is TGTGCCTGGAGTTTTTCCCGGACAGGGGAAATCTATAGCAATCAGCCCCAGCATTTT. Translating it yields CAWSFSRTGEIYSNQPQHF.

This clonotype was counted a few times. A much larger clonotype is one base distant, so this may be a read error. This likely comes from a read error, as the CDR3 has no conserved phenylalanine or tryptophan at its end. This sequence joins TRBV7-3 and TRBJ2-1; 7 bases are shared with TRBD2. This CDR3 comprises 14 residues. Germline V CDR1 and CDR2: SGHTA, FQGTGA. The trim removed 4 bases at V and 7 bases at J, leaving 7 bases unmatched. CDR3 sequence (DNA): TGTGCCAGCAGCTGGGGGGGGAGTAGAAATGAGCAGTTCCTC. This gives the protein CASSWGGSRNEQFL.

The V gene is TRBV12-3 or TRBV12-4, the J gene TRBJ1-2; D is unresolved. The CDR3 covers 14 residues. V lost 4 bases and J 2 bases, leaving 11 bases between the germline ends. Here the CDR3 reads CASSSPRRNYGYTF. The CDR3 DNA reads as TGTGCCAGCAGTTCCCCTCGGCGGAACTATGGCTACACCTTC.

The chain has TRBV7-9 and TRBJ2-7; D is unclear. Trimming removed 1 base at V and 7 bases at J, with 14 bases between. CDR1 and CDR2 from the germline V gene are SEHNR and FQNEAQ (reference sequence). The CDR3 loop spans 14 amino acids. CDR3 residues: CASSLVERLTEQYF. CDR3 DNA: TGTGCCAGCAGCTTAGTCGAGAGACTCACGGAGCAGTACTTC. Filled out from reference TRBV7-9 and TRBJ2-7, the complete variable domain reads DTGVSQNPRHKITKRGQNVTFRCDPISEHNRLYWYRQTLGQGPEFLTYFQNEAQLEKSRLLSDRFSAERPKGSFSTLEIQRTEQGDSAMYLCASSLVERLTEQYFGPGTRLTVT.

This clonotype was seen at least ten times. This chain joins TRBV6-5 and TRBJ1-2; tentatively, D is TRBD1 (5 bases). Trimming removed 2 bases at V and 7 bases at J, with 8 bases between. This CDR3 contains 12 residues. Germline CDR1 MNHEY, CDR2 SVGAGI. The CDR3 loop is CASSYGGGGYTF. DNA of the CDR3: TGTGCCAGCAGTTACGGGGGGGGTGGCTACACCTTC.

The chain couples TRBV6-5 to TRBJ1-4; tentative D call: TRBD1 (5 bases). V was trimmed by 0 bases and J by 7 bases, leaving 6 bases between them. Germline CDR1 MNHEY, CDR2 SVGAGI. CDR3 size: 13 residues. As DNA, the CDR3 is TGTGCCAGCAGTTACTCCGGGGGTGAAAAACTGTTTTTT. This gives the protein CASSYSGGEKLFF.

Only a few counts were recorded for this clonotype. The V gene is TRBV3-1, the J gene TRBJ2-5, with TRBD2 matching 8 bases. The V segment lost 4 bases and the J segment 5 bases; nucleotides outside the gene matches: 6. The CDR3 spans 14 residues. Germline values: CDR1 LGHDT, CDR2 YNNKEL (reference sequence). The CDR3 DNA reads TGTGCCAGCAGCCCGGGGGGGGGGACGGAGACCCAGTACTTC. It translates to CASSPGGGTETQYF.

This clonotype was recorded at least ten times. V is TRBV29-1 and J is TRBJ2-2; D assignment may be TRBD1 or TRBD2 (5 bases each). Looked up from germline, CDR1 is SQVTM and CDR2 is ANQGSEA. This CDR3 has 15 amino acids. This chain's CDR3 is CSRGNGGHNTGELFF. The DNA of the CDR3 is TGCAGTCGGGGCAATGGAGGCCATAACACCGGGGAGCTGTTTTTT.

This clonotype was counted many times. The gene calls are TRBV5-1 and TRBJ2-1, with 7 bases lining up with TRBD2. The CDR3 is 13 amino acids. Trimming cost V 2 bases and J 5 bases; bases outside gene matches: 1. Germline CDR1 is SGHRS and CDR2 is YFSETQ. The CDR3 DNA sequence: TGCGCCAGCAGCTTCGGGGGGAACAATGAGCAGTTCTTC. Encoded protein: CASSFGGNNEQFF. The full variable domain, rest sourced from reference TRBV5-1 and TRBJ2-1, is KAGVTQTPRYLIKTRGQQVTLSCSPISGHRSVSWYQQTPGQGLQFLFEYFSETQRNKGNFPGRFSGRQFSNSRSEMNVSTLELGDSALYLCASSFGGNNEQFFGPGTRLTVL.

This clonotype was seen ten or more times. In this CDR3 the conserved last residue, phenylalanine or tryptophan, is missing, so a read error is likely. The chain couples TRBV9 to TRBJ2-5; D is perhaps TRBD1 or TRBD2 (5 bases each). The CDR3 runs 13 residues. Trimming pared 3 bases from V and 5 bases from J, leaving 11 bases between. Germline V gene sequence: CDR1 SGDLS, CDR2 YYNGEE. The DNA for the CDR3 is TGTGCCAGCAGCGAGGGGAGTTGGGAGACCCAGTACTCC. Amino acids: CASSEGSWETQYS.

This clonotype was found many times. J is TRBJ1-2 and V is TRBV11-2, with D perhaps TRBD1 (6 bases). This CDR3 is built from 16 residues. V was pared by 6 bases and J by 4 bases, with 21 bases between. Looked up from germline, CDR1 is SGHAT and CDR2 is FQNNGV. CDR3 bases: TGTGCCAGCAGTTCCCCCCGAGGGGGGCGCTTCTATGGCTACACCTTC. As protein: CASSSPRGGRFYGYTF. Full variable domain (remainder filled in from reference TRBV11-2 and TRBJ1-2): EAGVAQSPRYKIIEKRQSVAFWCNPISGHATLYWYQQILGQGPKLLIQFQNNGVVDDSQLPKDRFSAERLKGVDSTLKIQPAKLEDSAVYLCASSSPRGGRFYGYTFGSGTRLTVV.